A single sample gave rise to the 26 T cell receptor beta chains below, sequenced in a study of cytomegalovirus exposure and HLA in healthy donors. The primer mix had 60 Vbeta and 13 Jbeta primers. This table comes from immunoSEQ multiplex PCR, and its TCRdb copy is limited to in-frame clones, with some not included. The sample records over 200,000 clones, 85% being singletons. The source material was PBMCs. The receptor source for this set is a human donor in good health.

The rearrangement joins TRBV7-9 to TRBJ1-4; no clear D gene. Germline loops: CDR1 SEHNR, CDR2 FQNEAQ (reference sequence). Trimming took off 7 bases at V and 0 bases at J, with 18 bases between the two ends. The CDR3 runs to 17 residues. The CDR3 region is CASTTTHLGATNEKLFF. The CDR3 DNA is TGTGCCAGCACCACCACCCACCTCGGTGCAACTAATGAAAAACTGTTTTTT.

This clone was observed a few times. The CDR3 is CASSPPGQGLNQPQHF. In DNA form, the CDR3 reads TGTGCCAGCTCACCACCTGGACAGGGACTAAATCAGCCCCAGCATTTT. The chain has TRBV18 and TRBJ1-5; 8 nucleotides align to TRBD1. V lost 0 bases to trimming and J lost 4 bases; unmatched junction nucleotides: 5. The germline V gene encodes CDR1 KGHSH and CDR2 LQKENI. The CDR3 has 16 residues.

V and J are TRBV6-6 and TRBJ2-5, with a possible D match to TRBD2 (6 bases). Near its end, the DNA agrees better with TRBJ2-7, so the J call may be wrong. The CDR3 length is 15 residues. Germline values: CDR1 MNHNY, CDR2 SVGAGI (reference sequence). The CDR3 coding sequence is TGTGCCAGCAGCAGCATGCCGGGAGCTGGCTACGAGCAGTACTTC. Translation: CASSSMPGAGYEQYF.

The chain couples TRBV27 to TRBJ2-7, with D perhaps TRBD2 (6 bases). This CDR3 is built from 15 residues. V dropped 3 bases and J dropped 0 bases, with 12 bases sitting between them. Germline CDR1 MNHEY, CDR2 SMNVEV (reference sequence). CDR3 bases: TGTGCCAGCAGTTTCTCGGGACTCCCCTCCTACGAGCAGTACTTC. Translation gives CASSFSGLPSYEQYF.

This chain joins TRBV30 and TRBJ2-1, with 7 bases matching TRBD2. Per the germline V gene, CDR1 is GTSNPN and CDR2 is SVGIG (reference sequence). The CDR3 runs 14 residues. V trimming: 4 bases; J trimming: 2 bases; junction bases outside the gene matches: 5. CDR3 in DNA: TGTGCCTGGAAGACAAGCGGGACCTACAATGAGCAGTTCTTC. Its translation is CAWKTSGTYNEQFF.

The chain recombines TRBV15 with TRBJ2-7, with D perhaps matching TRBD2 (6 bases). V was pared by 3 bases and J by 0 bases, with 9 bases between. The CDR3 contains 14 residues. Germline values: CDR1 LNHNV, CDR2 YYDKDF (reference sequence). The DNA of the CDR3 is TGTGCCACCAGCAGGACTAGTAGCTCCTACGAGCAGTACTTC. Protein sequence: CATSRTSSSYEQYF.

V and J are TRBV18 and TRBJ1-1; D is perhaps TRBD1 (5 bases). CDR1 is KGHSH, CDR2 LQKENI, per germline. CDR3 length: 16 amino acids. The V and J ends lost 2 bases and 1 base respectively, with 14 bases between them. DNA of the CDR3: TGTGCCAGCTCACCAGCTTGGGGGGGTGGGAACACTGAAGCTTTCTTT. It encodes CASSPAWGGGNTEAFF. Based on the CDR3 plus reference TRBV18 and TRBJ1-1, the full variable domain is NAGVMQNPRHLVRRRGQEARLRCSPMKGHSHVYWYRQLPEEGLKFMVYLQKENIIDESGMPKERFSAEFPKEGPSILRIQQVVRGDSAAYFCASSPAWGGGNTEAFFGQGTRLTVV.

This rearrangement joins TRBV29-1 to TRBJ1-2; tentative D call: TRBD1 (6 bases). Trimming took off 3 bases at V and 5 bases at J, with 7 bases between the two ends. CDR3 length: 11 amino acids. Germline CDR1 reads SQVTM; CDR2 reads ANQGSEA. DNA for the CDR3: TGCAGCGTTGACAGGGGTTATGGCTACACCTTC. Translated: CSVDRGYGYTF.

This chain connects TRBV4-2 to TRBJ2-1; 7 bases match TRBD2. Looked up from germline, CDR1 is LGHNA and CDR2 is YNFKEQ. The ends lost 4 bases at V and 9 bases at J; junction bases unmatched: 12. This CDR3 is 15 amino acids long. CDR3 sequence: CASSPRGGVTTEQFF. The CDR3 nucleotides read TGTGCCAGCAGCCCTCGCGGGGGAGTAACGACTGAGCAGTTCTTC.

The rearrangement joins TRBV5-1 to TRBJ1-1; D not certain. Trimming removed 0 bases at V and 0 bases at J, with 6 bases between. The germline CDR1 and CDR2 sequences are SGHRS and YFSETQ. The CDR3 is 14 residues long. The CDR3 DNA reads as TGCGCCAGCAGCTTGGGGCAGATGAACACTGAAGCTTTCTTT. Amino acid sequence: CASSLGQMNTEAFF.

This sequence joins TRBV1 and TRBJ2-1; the table's D call TRBD2 went unverified against the DNA. TRBV1 is a recognized pseudogene. The CDR3 extends over 15 amino acids. DNA for the CDR3: TGCACCAGCAGGGGGGCTCTAGCGGGGGACAATGAGCAGTTCTTC. Its translation is CTSRGALAGDNEQFF.

The rearrangement uses TRBV4-3 and TRBJ2-1; D is ambiguous. Trimming cost V 4 bases and J 4 bases, with 5 bases left between them. Germline CDR1 and CDR2: LGHNA and YSLEER. The CDR3 spans 12 residues. The CDR3 sequence: CASSLYYNEQFF. The CDR3 nucleotides are TGCGCCAGCAGCCTTTATTACAATGAGCAGTTCTTC.

The J gene is TRBJ2-1, the V gene TRBV5-1, with a weak D call TRBD2 (5 bases). V was pared by 0 bases and J by 2 bases, with 12 bases between. This CDR3 is 16 amino acids long. Germline lookup yields CDR1 SGHRS and CDR2 YFSETQ. The CDR3 DNA is TGCGCCAGCAGCTTGGTACTAGTGCCTACCTACAATGAGCAGTTCTTC. It encodes CASSLVLVPTYNEQFF.

This clone was counted once. The genes are TRBV7-2 and TRBJ1-5; 9 bases map to TRBD1. The CDR3 loop spans 15 amino acids. Germline V lookup: CDR1 SGHTA, CDR2 FQGNSA. With 5 bases clipped from V and 6 bases from J, the junction kept 8 bases outside the gene matches. The CDR3 loop is CASSRGGQGGQPQHF. The CDR3 coding sequence is TGTGCCAGCAGCCGGGGGGGACAGGGTGGTCAGCCCCAGCATTTT.

This clone has just one count. CDR3 residues: CASSHKYGYTF. In DNA form, the CDR3 reads TGTGCCAGCAGTCACAAATATGGCTACACCTTC. The rearrangement joins TRBV6-5 to TRBJ1-2; D unclear. V lost 5 bases and J lost 5, with 6 bases in between. CDR3 size: 11 residues. Germline CDR1 reads MNHEY; CDR2 reads SVGAGI.

The chain joins TRBV19 to TRBJ2-2, with D uncertain. Deletions cut 5 bases from V and 6 bases from J, with 4 bases between. The CDR3 sequence is 11 residues long. Germline CDR1 is LNHDA and CDR2 is SQIVND (reference sequence). The chain's CDR3 is CASSSPGELFF. The DNA for the CDR3 is TGTGCCAGTAGTTCTCCCGGGGAGCTGTTTTTT.

The chain carries TRBV28 and TRBJ2-1, with TRBD2 matching over 9 bases. V shed 9 bases, J shed 4 bases, and the junction held 10 bases outside the gene matches. CDR1 and CDR2 (germline): MDHEN, SYDVKM. The length of the CDR3 is 15 residues. CDR3 loop: CASLAGAVGYNEQFF. The CDR3 DNA is TGTGCCAGTTTAGCGGGAGCAGTAGGTTACAATGAGCAGTTCTTC. Drawing the rest from reference TRBV28 and TRBJ2-1, the complete variable domain is DVKVTQSSRYLVKRTGEKVFLECVQDMDHENMFWYRQDPGLGLRLIYFSYDVKMKEKGDIPEGYSVSREKKERFSLILESASTNQTSMYLCASLAGAVGYNEQFFGPGTRLTVL.

As concerns this clone: This specimen includes other DNA sequences encoding the same CDR3. This chain links TRBV5-4 with TRBJ1-4; tentative D call: TRBD1 (6 bases). V was pared by 9 bases and J by 3 bases, with 12 bases between. The CDR3 runs to 13 residues. Germline CDR1 reads SGHNT; CDR2 reads YYREEE (reference sequence). The CDR3 protein is CAIQGLANEKLFF. The DNA for the CDR3 is TGTGCCATACAGGGTCTAGCTAATGAAAAACTGTTTTTT.

The V call is TRBV2, the J call TRBJ2-7, with 8 bases fitting TRBD2. Trimming took 6 bases from V and 0 from J; bases not matched to a gene: 10. This CDR3 is 16 amino acids long. Germline CDR1 reads SNHLY; CDR2 reads FYNNEI. This CDR3 reads CASSKRTSSLSYEQYF. As DNA, the CDR3 is TGTGCCAGCAGCAAACGGACTAGCTCCCTCTCCTACGAGCAGTACTTC.

This clone was seen more than once but under ten times. The V call is TRBV27, the J call TRBJ2-1, with TRBD2 matching over 8 bases. Germline-derived CDR1 and CDR2 are MNHEY and SMNVEV (reference sequence). CDR3 length: 15 amino acids. With 8 bases clipped from V and 5 bases from J, the junction kept 11 bases outside the gene matches. The CDR3 reads CASLPAAGVNNEQFF. In nucleotides, the CDR3 is TGTGCCAGCCTACCTGCAGCGGGAGTAAACAATGAGCAGTTCTTC.

This rearrangement joins TRBV13 to TRBJ2-5, with TRBD2 as a possible D gene (6 bases). Trimming stripped 5 bases from V and 5 bases from J, with 18 bases between. CDR1 is PRHDT, CDR2 FYEKMQ, per germline (reference sequence). The length of the CDR3 is 15 residues. The DNA for the CDR3 is TGTGCCAGCAGCAGAAGGGACTCCCGTCGGGAGACCCAGTACTTC. Encoded protein: CASSRRDSRRETQYF.

The chain employs TRBV5-1 and TRBJ2-4; D is unclear. CDR1 is SGHRS and CDR2 is YFSETQ in the germline V gene. The CDR3 covers 15 residues. The V and J ends lost 4 bases and 0 bases respectively, with 11 bases between them. The DNA of the CDR3 is TGCGCCAGCAGCGTCCGCAGTGAAGCCAAAAACATTCAGTACTTC. Translating it yields CASSVRSEAKNIQYF. Filled out from reference TRBV5-1 and TRBJ2-4, the complete variable domain reads KAGVTQTPRYLIKTRGQQVTLSCSPISGHRSVSWYQQTPGQGLQFLFEYFSETQRNKGNFPGRFSGRQFSNSRSEMNVSTLELGDSALYLCASSVRSEAKNIQYFGAGTRLSVL.

The chain couples TRBV20-1 to TRBJ2-7; D unresolved. CDR3 length: 11 amino acids. V lost 5 bases and J 9 bases, leaving 14 bases between the germline ends. In germline, CDR1 is DFQATT, CDR2 SNEGSKA (reference sequence). The CDR3 here is CSAPSTRRQYF. The CDR3 DNA sequence: TGCAGTGCTCCCTCCACGCGTAGGCAGTACTTC.

The chain is built from TRBV19 and TRBJ1-2; unclear D gene. The CDR3 contains 13 residues. V was cut by 6 bases and J by 5 bases, with 13 bases left in between. Germline V CDR1 and CDR2: LNHDA, SQIVND (reference sequence). The CDR3 DNA sequence: TGTGCCAGTAGGCGATCTATGGAGTATGGCTACACCTTC. It specifies CASRRSMEYGYTF.

This clone was counted between two and nine times. The rearrangement joins TRBV18 to TRBJ1-4, with unresolved D. V was clipped by 2 bases and J by 0 bases, with 13 bases between them. The CDR3 totals 17 residues. CDR1 and CDR2 (germline): KGHSH, LQKENI. CDR3 sequence reads: CASSPSGLWATNEKLFF. The CDR3 DNA reads as TGTGCCAGCTCACCATCCGGGTTGTGGGCAACTAATGAAAAACTGTTTTTT.

The CDR3 DNA reads TGTGCCAGTAGTATGGGGACAGTTACCCCCGGGAACAATCAGCCCCAGCATTTT. This codes for CASSMGTVTPGNNQPQHF. The rearrangement uses TRBV19 and TRBJ1-5; 7 nucleotides align to TRBD1. The CDR3 is 18 amino acids. The V segment lost 3 bases and the J segment 3 bases; nucleotides outside the gene matches: 14. CDR1 and CDR2 (germline): LNHDA, SQIVND (reference sequence).